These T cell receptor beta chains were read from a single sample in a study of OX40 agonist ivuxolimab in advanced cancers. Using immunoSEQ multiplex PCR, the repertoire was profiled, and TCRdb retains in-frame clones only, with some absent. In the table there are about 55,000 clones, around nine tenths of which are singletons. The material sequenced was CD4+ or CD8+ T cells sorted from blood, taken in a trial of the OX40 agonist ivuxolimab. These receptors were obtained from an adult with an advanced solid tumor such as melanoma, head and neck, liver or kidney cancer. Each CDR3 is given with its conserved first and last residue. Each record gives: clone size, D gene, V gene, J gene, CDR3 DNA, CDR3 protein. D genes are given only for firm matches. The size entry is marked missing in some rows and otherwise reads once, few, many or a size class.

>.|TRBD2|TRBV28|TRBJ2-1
TGTGCCAGCAGTTTCATACTAGCGGGAGTAGTAGATGAGCAGTTCTTC
CASSFILAGVVDEQFF
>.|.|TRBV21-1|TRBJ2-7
TGTGCCAGCAGCAAAGTATATAAGGCAGGGGGCTACGAGCAGTACTTC
CASSKVYKAGGYEQYF
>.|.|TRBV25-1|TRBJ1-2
TGTGCCAGCAGTGAAAGCGGGTACTATGGCTACACCTTC
CASSESGYYGYTF
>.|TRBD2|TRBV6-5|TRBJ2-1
TGTGCCAGCAGTTACTTCGCGGGAGGATACAATGAGCAGTTCTTC
CASSYFAGGYNEQFF
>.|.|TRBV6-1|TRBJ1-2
TGTGCCAGCACCCGCCGGGGAGGGGTAGAAGGCTACACCTTC
CASTRRGGVEGYTF
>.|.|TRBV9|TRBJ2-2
TGTGCCAGCAGCATCGGAACTAGCAGAAACACCGGGGAGCTGTTTTTT
CASSIGTSRNTGELFF
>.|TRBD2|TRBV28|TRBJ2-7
TGTGCCAGCAGCCTAGCGGGGGCGAGCTCCTACGAGCAGTACTTC
CASSLAGASSYEQYF
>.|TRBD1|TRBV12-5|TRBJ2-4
TGTGCTAGTGGTTTGGGGACAGGGGTGCACATTCAGTACTTC
CASGLGTGVHIQYF
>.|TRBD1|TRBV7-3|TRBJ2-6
TGTGCCAGCAGCCCCGGACAGGGGTCGGGGGCCAACGTCCTGACTTTC
CASSPGQGSGANVLTF
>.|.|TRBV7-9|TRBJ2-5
TGTGCCAGCGGATACCAGGGAAAGACCCAGTACTTC
CASGYQGKTQYF
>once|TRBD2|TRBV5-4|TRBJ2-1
TGTGCCAGCAGCTTGGTGGTGGGAGGGCCGCGAGGTGAGCAGTTCTTC
CASSLVVGGPRGEQFF
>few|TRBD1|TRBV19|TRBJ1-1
TGTGCCAGTACCTACGACAGGGGGAACACTGAAGCTTTCTTT
CASTYDRGNTEAFF